This paragraph reports one T cell receptor (beta chain). Its antigen is still unknown. The record has no base qualities; no much larger clone is one base away. To prepare the library, the immunoSEQ multiplex PCR assay was applied. The multiplex PCR relied on a mix of 60 forward primers for TCR Vbeta segments and 13 reverse primers for TCR Jbeta segments. A multiplex PCR assay on genomic DNA amplified the CDR3 region of rearranged TCR beta genes. On the Illumina HiSeq System, the amplified TCR beta libraries were sequenced as 87-base-pair reads. On the authors' methods: A later analysis counted tens of millions of unique TCR beta chains across the 650 to 700 repertoires, and roughly 9.9 million of these chains were shared by at least two donors. To remove PCR and sequencing errors, raw reads were error-corrected and collapsed into unique sequences using a nearest-neighbor algorithm that merged closely related sequences. To assign V, D and J gene segments, CDR3 sequences were aligned to IMGT reference sequences. Each retained sequence needed at least a six-nucleotide match to both a V gene segment and a J gene segment. A rearrangement was called productive if the CDR3 had no stop codons and remained in frame with V and J, and every other rearrangement was called non-productive. Following IMGT convention, CDR3 was defined as the stretch from the second conserved V-encoded cysteine to the conserved J-encoded phenylalanine. The earlier analysis of about 640 of the donors excluded any sequence lacking an unambiguous match to a single V gene segment. An earlier analysis of approximately 590 of the donors called V segments functional above 56.7% productive rearrangements and segregating when the between-donor standard deviation exceeded 5%. A statistical classification framework was built to diagnose cytomegalovirus status from the catalog of TCR beta chain sequences. V and J gene assignment, in a later analysis, came from comparing TCR nucleotide sequences with IMGT/GENE-DB human TR gene sequences. Using the TCRdist pipeline, a later analysis assigned CDR3 sequences along with most-parsimonious VDJ recombination scenarios. A later analysis defined each TCR beta chain by its CDR3 amino acid sequence plus V-gene family, and excluded reads lacking a unique V-gene family. In a later analysis, around 600 highly shared, low-generation-probability nucleotide sequences were removed to address suspected cross-contamination and a sequencing artifact. A later analysis calculated a clonal expansion index for each public chain from normalized within-repertoire ranks of inferred template counts. A later analysis computed generation probabilities with a VDJ recombination model fitted to out-of-frame rearrangements, and checked the results against IGoR. In a later analysis, hypergeometric tests were used to score TCR-TCR, TCR-HLA and TCR-CMV co-occurrence, with a repertoire-size bias correction applied to TCR pairs. False discovery rates were estimated in a later analysis by permuting HLA or CMV assignments 20 times. In a later analysis, co-occurring TCRs were grouped using DBSCAN, with TCRdist sequence similarity added in when clustering inside HLA-allele-positive subsets. Repertoires with fewer than 30,000 or more than 120,000 public chains, plus five repertoires with anomalous nucleotide sharing, were excluded from co-occurrence clustering. TCRdb took this table from immuneACCESS and kept in-frame rearrangements with V and J called. Such tables lack part of the clones; where checked against another copy, unresolved V genes explain under half of the gap, and the rest is unexplained. V and J calls and clone size are as listed in that table; D and trimming were resolved from the DNA. The sample contains approximately 150,000 clones, over 60% of them found a single time. 1.5% to 2% of the sample is in the top ten clones.

The cohort was made up of roughly 670 healthy bone marrow donors. At the time of sampling, every cohort member was nominally healthy, though immune exposures that went unrecorded were likely present. The donor was CMV seronegative and belonged to the group of approximately 320 seronegative cohort members. A peripheral blood sample was collected from each donor, and TCR beta sequencing was performed on peripheral blood mononuclear cells. The Qiagen DNeasy Blood Extraction Kit was used to extract genomic DNA from the blood cell samples. The sample originates from a study of cytomegalovirus exposure and HLA in healthy donors (dated by TCRdb to the late 2010s). Describing the broader study: In an earlier analysis of several hundred of the donors, 250 to 300 Gb of sequence data and 117 million unique TCR beta sequences from about 179 million T cells were reported. An early release that covered fewer than 800 HLA-typed donors contained about 300 gigabases of sequencing data and some 87 million unique TCR sequences. Of the 300 to 400 genotyped donors, about 80% fell in the genetic ancestry cluster associated with self-reported Caucasian donors. The study aimed to test whether cataloging public T cell receptors could reveal signatures of past pathogen exposure. The study used immunosequencing to profile the T cell repertoires of approximately 650 subjects and linked those repertoires to cytomegalovirus serostatus. A separate validation cohort of 90 to 150 different subjects was used in addition to the roughly 620-subject first cohort. To predict cytomegalovirus infection status, the study brought together high-throughput TCR immunosequencing, statistical association of individual TCRs with disease status, and machine learning. To study patterns of TCR occurrence, a later analysis re-analyzed previously published TCR beta repertoires from 700 or so donors and added high-resolution HLA genotyping. Rather than using new phenotypic data, the later analysis identified candidate immune exposures from TCR beta sequences and from how often those sequences occurred across donors. In an earlier analysis of 500 to 650 of the donors, high-throughput TCR beta sequencing was used to judge whether each TCR beta V gene segment behaved as functional or pseudogenic. Alongside the repertoire data, information on donor age, sex, ethnicity and CMV serostatus was compiled. A later genetic analysis used genome-wide SNP genotypes for about 60% of the roughly 700 donors, treating that subset as a discovery cohort. All discovery cohort repertoires had been generated on a single sequencing platform. Both class I and class II loci were covered by HLA typing, at four-digit resolution. Typing coverage varied by locus: about 629-630 donors for A, B, C, DRB1 and DQB1; some 520 for DQA1; around 570 for DPA1; fewer than 480 for DPB1. Roughly 5 DR-DQ haplotypes were handled as single units for association and clustering, since linkage in the cohort was strong. Among 300 to 500 genotyped donors of the cohort, an average of approximately 240,000 unique TCR beta nucleotide sequences was sequenced per donor, of which about 19% were non-productive.

Broader findings and caveats from the paper: About 15 rarely observed V segments, including chromosome 9 orphons, were excluded from the earlier analysis of about 610 of the donors because counts were too low. In a later analysis, 15,000 to 20,000 TCR beta sequences were associated with specific HLA alleles at a false discovery rate of 0.05. The classifier was reported to diagnose cytomegalovirus status with high specificity and sensitivity in both the original cohort and the validation cohort. Strong co-occurrence of HLA alleles, especially DR and DQ, made assigning TCR associations to individual alleles difficult. In a later genetic analysis, a missense DCLRE1C variant was associated with V-gene and J-gene trimming of TCR beta chains, and the association was replicated in an independent cohort. This cohort had only TCR beta chains sequenced, and the lack of alpha or paired-chain data limited which features could be detected. Some IMGT-functional V segments, including TRBV6-2 and TRBV6-3, could not be distinguished by the 87-base-pair reads and were therefore excluded. In an earlier analysis of some 550 of the donors, most TCR beta V segments were observed in productive rearrangements about 87% or about 30% of the time, broadly matching IMGT annotations. Roughly uniform sequencing depth across donors was assumed in presence/absence analyses, although this assumption may not hold. While some public TCRs were present in many individuals, most TCR sequences turned up only very rarely across donors. A later analysis found that most CMV-associated TCR beta chains appeared HLA-restricted, with HLA associations seemingly driven largely by CMV exposure. In a later analysis, HLA-associated TCR beta chains were found to be more clonally expanded and to have lower generation probabilities than equally common non-associated chains. According to a later analysis, TCR association rates differed among HLA loci, with DRB1 alleles showing the most associated TCRs and HLA-C alleles showing the fewest. Because HLA typing was missing for some donors at each locus, association tests included only the typed subset. In the study, around 150 TCR beta chains were listed as associated with cytomegalovirus. Correlated functional status among segregating V segments might be attributable to linkage disequilibrium, but an unknown experimental factor could not be ruled out. A further reported finding was that TCR beta sequences accurately predicted the HLA-A and HLA-B alleles for most subjects in the first cohort. For the cohort, immune exposure information was limited to CMV serostatus. A few of the identified cytomegalovirus-associated TCR beta chains were confirmed in vitro to be specific for cytomegalovirus antigens. A cluster of highly shared sequence variants was judged likely to be a technical artifact of the sequencing pipeline. According to a later genetic analysis, donors in an Asian-associated ancestry cluster had fewer N-insertions in productive TCRs than the approximately 700-donor mean. In a later analysis, several top co-occurrence clusters were reported to appear linked to parvovirus B19, influenza, CMV and Epstein-Barr virus. The authors suggested that the approach could potentially be extended to other disease states and immunological phenotypes.

Inclusive of the bounding cysteine and phenylalanine, the CDR3 is 13 residues long. Only the CDR3 DNA is retained, 39 bases long and in frame from the first base. V and J lose 8 bases and 9 bases, and a span of 17 bases separates them. CDR1 and CDR2 are read off the germline V gene as MNHNS and SASEGT. Sequencing was carried out using PBMCs. The TCR sequence derives from a woman aged 25 to 39 in good health and CMV-seronegative. The chain joins TRBV6-1 to TRBJ2-1, and possibly TRBD2, on 7 matching bases. The nucleotide sequence is given as TGTGCCAGCGGGGCTGAAAGGGGGGGTGAGCAGTTCTTC. This sequence encodes CASGAERGGEQFF.